This T cell receptor (beta chain) is from a study of cytomegalovirus exposure and HLA in healthy donors. Study findings and constraints: In a later analysis, specific HLA alleles were associated with 15,000 to 20,000 TCR beta sequences at a 0.05 false discovery rate. Common viral pathogens seemed to be connected with several of the most significant clusters, according to a later analysis.

PCR involved 60 Vbeta and 13 Jbeta primers. TCRdb's table, derived via immunoSEQ multiplex PCR, lists solely in-frame clones and lacks some. The sample contains 75,000 to 100,000 clones, 60% to 80% of which appear only once. The CDR3 runs to 15 residues. Trimming removed 0 bases at V and 4 bases at J, with 13 bases between. Germline-derived CDR1 and CDR2 are MNHNY and SVGAGI (reference sequence). This clone was counted a few times. Its antigen is undetermined. Unrecorded immune exposure was likely among donors, who were nominally healthy when sampled. The specimen sequenced was PBMCs. The sequence came from a woman between 55 and 75 years old in good health and CMV-seropositive. The rearrangement links TRBV6-6 to TRBJ2-7; D might be TRBD2 (7 bases). This chain's CDR3 is CASSYSTGGQYEQYF. CDR3 sequence (DNA): TGTGCCAGCAGTTACTCGACCGGGGGGCAGTACGAGCAGTACTTC.